This T cell receptor beta chain derives from a study of cytomegalovirus exposure and HLA in healthy donors. Whole-study findings and limits: Indistinguishable V segments, including TRBV6-2 and TRBV6-3, were excluded. Immune exposure information comprised only CMV serostatus. Whilst most TCR sequences proved rare, a subset of public TCRs occurred across many donors.

Recording of this donor's CMV serostatus was not done. In the PCR, 60 Vbeta and 13 Jbeta primers were used. Sequencing used immunoSEQ multiplex PCR; TCRdb keeps in-frame clones, though not all of them. The table records some 140,000 clones, about 66% of them present only once. Comments on this clone: The antigen is not known.

The germline V and J ends were trimmed by 6 bases and 0 bases, with 15 bases remaining between them. The germline gives CDR1 SGHTA, CDR2 FQGNSA. This CDR3 contains 16 residues. Sequencing input: PBMCs. This clonotype was sampled from a human donor in good health. The chain links TRBV7-2 to TRBJ1-3; a weak D match, TRBD1 (6 bases). The CDR3, as DNA: TGTGCCAGCAGTAAGATGGACAGACACTCTGGAAACACCATATATTTT. Its translation: CASSKMDRHSGNTIYF.